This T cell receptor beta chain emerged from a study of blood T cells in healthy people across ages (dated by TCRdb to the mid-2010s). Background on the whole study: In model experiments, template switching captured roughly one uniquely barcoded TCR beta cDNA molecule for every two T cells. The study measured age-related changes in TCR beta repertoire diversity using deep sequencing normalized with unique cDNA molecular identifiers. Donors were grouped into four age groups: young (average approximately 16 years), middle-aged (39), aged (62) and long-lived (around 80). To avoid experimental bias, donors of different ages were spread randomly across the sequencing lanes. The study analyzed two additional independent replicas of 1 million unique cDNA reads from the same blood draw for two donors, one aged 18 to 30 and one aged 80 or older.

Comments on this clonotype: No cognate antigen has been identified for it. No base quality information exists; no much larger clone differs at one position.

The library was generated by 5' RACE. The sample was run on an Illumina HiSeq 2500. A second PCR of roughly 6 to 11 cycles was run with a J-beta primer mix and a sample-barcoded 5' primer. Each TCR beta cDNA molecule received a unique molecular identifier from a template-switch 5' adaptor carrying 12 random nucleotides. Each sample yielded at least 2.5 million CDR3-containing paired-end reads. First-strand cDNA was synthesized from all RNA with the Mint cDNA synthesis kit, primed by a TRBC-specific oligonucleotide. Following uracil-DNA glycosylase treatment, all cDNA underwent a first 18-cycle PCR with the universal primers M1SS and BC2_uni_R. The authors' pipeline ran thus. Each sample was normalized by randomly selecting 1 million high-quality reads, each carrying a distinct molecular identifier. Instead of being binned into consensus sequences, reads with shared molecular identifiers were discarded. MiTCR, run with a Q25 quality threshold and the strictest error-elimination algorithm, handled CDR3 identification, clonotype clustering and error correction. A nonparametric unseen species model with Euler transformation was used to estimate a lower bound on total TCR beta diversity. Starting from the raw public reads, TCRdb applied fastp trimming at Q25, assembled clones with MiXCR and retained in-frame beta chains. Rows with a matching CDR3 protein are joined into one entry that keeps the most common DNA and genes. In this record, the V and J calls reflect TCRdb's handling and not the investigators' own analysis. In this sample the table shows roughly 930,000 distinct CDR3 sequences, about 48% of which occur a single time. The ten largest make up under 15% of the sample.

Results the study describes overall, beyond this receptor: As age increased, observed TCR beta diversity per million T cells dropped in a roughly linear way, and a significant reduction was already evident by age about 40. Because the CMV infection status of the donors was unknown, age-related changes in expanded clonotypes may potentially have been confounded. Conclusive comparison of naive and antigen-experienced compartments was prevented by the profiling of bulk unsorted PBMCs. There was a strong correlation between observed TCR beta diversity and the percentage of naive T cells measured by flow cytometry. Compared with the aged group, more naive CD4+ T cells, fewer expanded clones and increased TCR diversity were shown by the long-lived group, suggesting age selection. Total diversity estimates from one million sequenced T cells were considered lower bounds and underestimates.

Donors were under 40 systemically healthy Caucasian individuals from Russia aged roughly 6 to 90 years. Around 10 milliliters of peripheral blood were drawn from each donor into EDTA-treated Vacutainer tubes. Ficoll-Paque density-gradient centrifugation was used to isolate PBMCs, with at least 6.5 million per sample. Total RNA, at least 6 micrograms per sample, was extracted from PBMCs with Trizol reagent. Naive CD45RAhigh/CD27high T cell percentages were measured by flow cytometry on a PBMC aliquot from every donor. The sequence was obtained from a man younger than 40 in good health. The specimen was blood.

For the CDR3, the sequence is CASSHPRGTGVPYNEQYF. The nucleotide sequence is TGTGCCAGCAGCCACCCGCGGGGGACAGGGGTGCCCTACAATGAGCAGTACTTC. The chain uses TRBV7-9 and TRBJ2-1, with 10 central nucleotides matching TRBD1. The J call may not be correct, given that the DNA end is closer to TRBJ2-7. Inclusive of the bounding cysteine and phenylalanine, the CDR3 is 18 residues long. Only CDR3 DNA remains: 54 bases, in frame from the first base. CDR1 and CDR2, looked up from the germline V gene (reference sequence), are SEHNR and FQNEAQ.